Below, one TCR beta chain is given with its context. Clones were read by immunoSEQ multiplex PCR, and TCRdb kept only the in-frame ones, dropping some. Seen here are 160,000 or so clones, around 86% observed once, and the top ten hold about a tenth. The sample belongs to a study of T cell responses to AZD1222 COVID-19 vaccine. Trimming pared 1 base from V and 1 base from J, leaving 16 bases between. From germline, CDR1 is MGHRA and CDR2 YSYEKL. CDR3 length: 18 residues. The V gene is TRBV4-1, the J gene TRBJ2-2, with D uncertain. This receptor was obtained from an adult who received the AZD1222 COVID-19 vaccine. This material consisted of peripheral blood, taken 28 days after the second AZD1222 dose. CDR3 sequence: CASSQALGQAENTGELFF. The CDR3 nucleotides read TGCGCCAGCAGCCAAGCCCTAGGGCAGGCCGAGAACACCGGGGAGCTGTTTTTT.